The next 3 T cell receptor beta chains were all read from a single sample in a study of blood T cells in healthy people across ages. Then a second PCR, running roughly 6 to 11 cycles, was carried out with a sample-barcoded 5' primer and a J-beta primer mix. In TCRdb, the 5' RACE reads were re-called with MiXCR into one record per CDR3 protein. This sample has 850,000 to 950,000 distinct CDR3 sequences, with under 35% found just once. The sequenced sample was blood. These receptors came from a woman older than 75 in good health.

The chain employs TRBV6-6 and TRBJ2-5; D uncertain. V gave up 0 bases and J gave up 3 bases, with 11 bases separating them. The CDR3 has 15 amino acids. Looked up from germline, CDR1 is MNHNY and CDR2 is SVGAGI (reference sequence). This CDR3 reads CASSYSRVGKETQYF. The CDR3 bases are TGTGCCAGCAGTTACTCGAGAGTAGGGAAAGAGACCCAGTACTTC.

This clonotype was observed a few times. The chain joins TRBV28 to TRBJ1-5, with 9 positions matching TRBD1. J was trimmed by 3 bases and V by 7 bases; bases with no gene match: 7. This CDR3 contains 15 residues. The germline V gene has CDR1 MDHEN and CDR2 SYDVKM. CDR3 DNA: TGTGCCAGCAACCTACAGGGGGCATACAATCAGCCCCAGCATTTT. This codes for CASNLQGAYNQPQHF.

At least ten counts were recorded for this clonotype. The chain links TRBV7-2 to TRBJ1-3; D is unclear. There are 17 residues in the CDR3. V lost 1 base and J lost 0, with 13 bases in between. The V gene's germline CDR1 is SGHTA and CDR2 FQGNSA. CDR3 amino acids: CASSLGPTSSSGNTIYF. The DNA for the CDR3 is TGTGCCAGCAGCTTAGGCCCGACGTCGAGCTCTGGAAACACCATATATTTT. The full variable domain, rest sourced from reference TRBV7-2 and TRBJ1-3, is GAGVSQSPSNKVTEKGKDVELRCDPISGHTALYWYRQSLGQGLEFLIYFQGNSAPDKSGLPSDRFSAERTGGSVSTLTIQRTQQEDSAVYLCASSLGPTSSSGNTIYFGEGSWLTVV.